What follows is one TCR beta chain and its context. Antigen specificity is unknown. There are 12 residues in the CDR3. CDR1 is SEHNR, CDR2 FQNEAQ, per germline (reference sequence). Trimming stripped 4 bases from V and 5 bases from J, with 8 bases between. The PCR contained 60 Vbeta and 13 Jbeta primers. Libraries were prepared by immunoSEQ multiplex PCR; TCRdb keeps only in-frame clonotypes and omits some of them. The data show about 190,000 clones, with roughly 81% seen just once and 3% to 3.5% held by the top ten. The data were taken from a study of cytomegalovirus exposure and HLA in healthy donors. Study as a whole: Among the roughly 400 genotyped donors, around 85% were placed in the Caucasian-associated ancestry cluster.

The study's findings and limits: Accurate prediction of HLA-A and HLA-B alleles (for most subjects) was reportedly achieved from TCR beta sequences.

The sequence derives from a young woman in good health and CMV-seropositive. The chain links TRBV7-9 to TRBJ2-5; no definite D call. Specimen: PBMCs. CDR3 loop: CASSWVEETQYF. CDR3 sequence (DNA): TGTGCCAGCAGCTGGGTGGAGGAGACCCAGTACTTC.